The T cell receptor beta chain under discussion was sequenced for a study of blood T cell repertoires in COVID-19. Per the study methods: From reference gene primer amplification, estimates of nucleated cell counts were derived. Using immunoSEQ multiplex PCR, the repertoire was profiled, and TCRdb retains in-frame clones only, with some absent. The V and J calls and clone size are taken from that table; D and trimming were inferred from the DNA. The sample consists of 20,000 to 25,000 clones, 75% to 95% of them appearing once. Looked up from germline, CDR1 is ENHRY and CDR2 is SYGVKD. CDR3 size: 14 residues. V was cut by 10 bases and J by 4 bases, with 19 bases left in between.

The rearrangement links TRBV10-3 to TRBJ1-1; D not resolved. The TCR originated in a woman aged 70-85 years with active COVID-19. The sequencing input was peripheral blood. CDR3 residues: CATGTDDTRTEAFF. The DNA for the CDR3 is TGTGCCACGGGAACGGACGACACCCGCACTGAAGCTTTCTTT.